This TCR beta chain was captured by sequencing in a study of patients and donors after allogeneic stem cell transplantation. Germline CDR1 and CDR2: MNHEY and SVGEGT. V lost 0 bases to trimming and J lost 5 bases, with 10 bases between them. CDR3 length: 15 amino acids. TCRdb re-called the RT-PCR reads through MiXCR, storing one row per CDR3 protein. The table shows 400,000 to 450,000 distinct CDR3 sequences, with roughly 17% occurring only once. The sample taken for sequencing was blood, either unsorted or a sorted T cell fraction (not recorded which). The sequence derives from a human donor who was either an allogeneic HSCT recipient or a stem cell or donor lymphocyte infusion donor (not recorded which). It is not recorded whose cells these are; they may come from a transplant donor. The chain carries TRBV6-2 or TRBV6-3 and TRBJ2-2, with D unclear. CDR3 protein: CASSYSEVGTGELFF. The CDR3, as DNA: TGTGCCAGCAGTTACTCCGAGGTTGGAACCGGGGAGCTGTTTTTT.